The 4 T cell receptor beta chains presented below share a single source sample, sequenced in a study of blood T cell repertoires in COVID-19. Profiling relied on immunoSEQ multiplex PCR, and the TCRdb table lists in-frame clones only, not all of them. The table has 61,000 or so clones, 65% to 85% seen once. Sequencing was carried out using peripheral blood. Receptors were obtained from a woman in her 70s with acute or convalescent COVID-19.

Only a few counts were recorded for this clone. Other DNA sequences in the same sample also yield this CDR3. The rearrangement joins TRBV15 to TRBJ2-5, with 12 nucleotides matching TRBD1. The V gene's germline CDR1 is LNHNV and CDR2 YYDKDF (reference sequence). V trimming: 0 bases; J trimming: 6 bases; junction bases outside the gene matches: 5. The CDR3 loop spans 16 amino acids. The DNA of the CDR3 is TGTGCCACCAGCAGAGATTCGGGACAGGGGGCGAAGACCCAGTACTTC. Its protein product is CATSRDSGQGAKTQYF.

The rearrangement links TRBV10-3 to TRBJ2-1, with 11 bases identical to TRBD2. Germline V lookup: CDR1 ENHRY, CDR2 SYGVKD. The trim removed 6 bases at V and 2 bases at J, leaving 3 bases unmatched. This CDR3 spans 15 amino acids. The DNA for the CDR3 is TGTGCCATCAGGGGACTAGCGGAGACCTACAATGAGCAGTTCTTC. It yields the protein CAIRGLAETYNEQFF.

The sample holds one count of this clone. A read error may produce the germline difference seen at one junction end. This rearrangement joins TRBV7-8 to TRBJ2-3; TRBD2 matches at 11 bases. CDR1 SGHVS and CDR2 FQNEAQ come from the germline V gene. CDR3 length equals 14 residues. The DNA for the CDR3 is TGTGCCAGCAGCTTAGACCTAGCGGGGGGCGTACTCACATTT. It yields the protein CASSLDLAGGVLTF.

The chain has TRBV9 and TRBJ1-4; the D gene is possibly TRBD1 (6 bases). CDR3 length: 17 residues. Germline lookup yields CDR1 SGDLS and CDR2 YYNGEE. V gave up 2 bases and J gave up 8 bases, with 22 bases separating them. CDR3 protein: CASSVPGQEPTGEKLFF. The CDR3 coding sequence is TGTGCCAGCAGCGTTCCGGGACAAGAGCCTACGGGGGAAAAACTGTTTTTT.